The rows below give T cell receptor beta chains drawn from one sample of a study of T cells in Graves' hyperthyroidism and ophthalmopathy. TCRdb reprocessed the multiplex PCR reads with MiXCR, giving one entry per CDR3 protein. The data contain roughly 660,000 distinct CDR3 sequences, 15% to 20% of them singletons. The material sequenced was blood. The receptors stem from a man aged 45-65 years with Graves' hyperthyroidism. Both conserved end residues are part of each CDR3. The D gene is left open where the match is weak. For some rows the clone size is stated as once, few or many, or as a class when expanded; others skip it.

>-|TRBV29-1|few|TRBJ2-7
TGCAGCGTCCGACAGGCGAGCTCCTACGAGCAGTACTTC
CSVRQASSYEQYF
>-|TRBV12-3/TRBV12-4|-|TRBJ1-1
TGTGCCAGCAGTTTAAGCCTGACGAACACTGAAGCTTTCTTT
CASSLSLTNTEAFF
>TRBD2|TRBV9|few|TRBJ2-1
TGTGCCAGCAGCGACCGGGACTATCGAGGTGAGCAGTTCTTC
CASSDRDYRGEQFF
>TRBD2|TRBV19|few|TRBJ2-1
TGTGCCAGTAGTATGTCGGGACTAGCGGGAATACGGTACAATGAGCAGTTCTTC
CASSMSGLAGIRYNEQFF
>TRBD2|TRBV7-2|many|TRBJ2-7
TGTGCCAGCAGATCAGCAGCGGGAGCGTCACACGAGCAGTACTTC
CASRSAAGASHEQYF
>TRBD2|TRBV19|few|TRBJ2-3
TGTGCCAGTAGTATAGGACGGCTAGCGGGAATAGATACGCAGTATTTT
CASSIGRLAGIDTQYF
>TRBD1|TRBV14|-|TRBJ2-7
TGTGCCAGCAGCCCAAGCGACAGGGGGCCCTTTCTATTGGGAGAAGCGCACGAGCAGTACTTC
CASSPSDRGPFLLGEAHEQYF
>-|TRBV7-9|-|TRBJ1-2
TGTGCCAGCAGTCATTATGACAGGCCTCTCTATGGCTACACCTTC
CASSHYDRPLYGYTF
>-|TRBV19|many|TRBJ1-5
TGTGCCAGTAGTCCTTTTACCGGGGGCCGGCAGCCCCAGCATTTT
CASSPFTGGRQPQHF
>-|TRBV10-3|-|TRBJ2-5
TGTGCCACCAGGCAAGAAGGGCAAGAGACCCAGTACTTC
CATRQEGQETQYF
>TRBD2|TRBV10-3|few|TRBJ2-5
TGTGCCATCAGTGAGTCCCTGGGTAGCGGGGGGCAAGAGACCCAGTACTTC
CAISESLGSGGQETQYF
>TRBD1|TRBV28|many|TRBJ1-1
TGTGCCAGCCATTCCAGGGGGCTAAACACTGAAGCTTTCTTT
CASHSRGLNTEAFF
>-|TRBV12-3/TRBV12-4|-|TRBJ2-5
TGTGCCAGCAGTCCGCCCCGGGGGACAGTGCAAGAGACCCAGTACTTC
CASSPPRGTVQETQYF
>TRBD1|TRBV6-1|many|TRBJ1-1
TGTGCCAGCAGCCCAACTCCCCCAGGGGGCAGCGTGAACACTGAAGCTTTCTTT
CASSPTPPGGSVNTEAFF
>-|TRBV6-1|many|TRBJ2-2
TGTGCCAGCCCCCCCGGTGGGGGTGACACCGGGGAGCTGTTTTTT
CASPPGGGDTGELFF
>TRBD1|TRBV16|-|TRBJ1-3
TGTGCCAGCGGCGCCGGGACAGCGACTACTGGAAACACCATATATTTT
CASGAGTATTGNTIYF
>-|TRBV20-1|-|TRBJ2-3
TGCAGTGCTAGAGATGGAGGAGATACGCAGTATTTT
CSARDGGDTQYF
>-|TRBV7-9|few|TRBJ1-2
TGTGCCAGCAGCCCTACCCCCGCAGGCTATGGCTACACCTTC
CASSPTPAGYGYTF